The present T cell receptor (beta chain) was sequenced within a study of regulatory T cells in long-lasting Graves disease. Sample time point: persistent/refractory GD, antithyroid drugs over 5 years with positive TRAb. Researchers made the TCR library from RNA that was extracted from PBMCs. Both iRepertoire HTBI primers and Arm-PCR of CDR3 regions were used to build the TCR beta libraries. From the multiplex PCR reads, TCRdb called clonotypes with MiXCR, one entry per CDR3 protein. The sample records some 450,000 distinct CDR3 sequences, 23% being singletons. The germline gives CDR1 DFQATT, CDR2 SNEGSKA (reference sequence). Trimming pared 3 bases from V and 3 bases from J, leaving 15 bases between. The CDR3 spans 14 residues.

The chain has TRBV20-1 and TRBJ2-7; a possible D gene is TRBD1 (6 bases). The TCR originated in a female donor with Graves disease. Sequencing was performed on peripheral blood mononuclear cells (PBMCs), taken when the disease was refractory, from a patient treated with antithyroid drugs. The CDR3: CSASQGSSSYEQYF. CDR3 DNA: TGCAGTGCTAGCCAGGGGTCTAGCAGCTACGAGCAGTACTTC.